This T cell receptor beta chain was identified in a study of T cell clonality in common variable immunodeficiency. Study-level results: Compared with controls, CVID subjects had fewer shared TCRbeta clones. Reportedly, TCR beta sequences from common variable immunodeficiency showed fewer deletions and N-nucleotide insertions. Compared with healthy controls, CVID subjects showed increased TCRbeta clonality, mostly in about a third.

This clone was seen ten or more times. Its antigen is as yet unknown. Produced via immunoSEQ multiplex PCR; TCRdb's table is partial and in-frame only. The sample contains about 43,000 clones, none of them singletons. Heparinized whole blood, roughly 5 to 9 ml, came from each donor. The sequencing input was peripheral blood mononuclear cells. The clonotype was recovered from a person between 18 and 70 years old in good health.

CDR3 bases read: TGTGCCAGCAGCTTGGGTCTAAGGGACAGGGACAATGAG. Translation: CASSLGLRDRDNE. The full-length CDR3 reads as CASSLGLRDRDNEQFF. V and J are TRBV5-4 and TRBJ2-1; 9 bases fit TRBD1. From the germline J gene comes the end of the CDR3, since the read stops 3 residues before it. V was clipped by 0 bases and J by 5 bases; unmatched bases: 6. Germline V lookup: CDR1 SGHNT, CDR2 YYREEE (reference sequence). The CDR3 length is 16 residues.